Following are 9 T cell receptor beta chains from one sample sequenced in a study of blood T cell repertoires in COVID-19. The table came from immunoSEQ multiplex PCR; TCRdb's copy has only in-frame clones and leaves some out. This sample has under 300,000 clones, with approximately 79% found just once. Specimen: peripheral blood. All receptors come from a woman aged 40 to 50 with active or convalescent COVID-19.

This chain links TRBV19 with TRBJ2-3, with a weak D call TRBD2 (6 bases). V shed 5 bases and J shed 1 base, with 19 bases lying between them. Germline-derived CDR1 and CDR2 are LNHDA and SQIVND (reference sequence). The CDR3 runs to 17 residues. DNA for the CDR3: TGTGCCAGTAGTGCCCTCGGTATAGCGGAGGGCACAGATACGCAGTATTTT. Amino acid sequence: CASSALGIAEGTDTQYF.

Only one count was recorded for this clone. The genes are TRBV2 and TRBJ2-1; the D is unclear. CDR3 size: 13 residues. Trimming left V 4 bases short and J 4 bases short, with 8 bases between. In germline, CDR1 is SNHLY, CDR2 FYNNEI. The CDR3, as DNA: TGTGCCAGCAGTGTATCCGGGTACAATGAGCAGTTCTTC. Translation: CASSVSGYNEQFF.

The rearrangement joins TRBV18 to TRBJ1-5, with TRBD1 as a possible D gene (5 bases). The germline CDR1 and CDR2 sequences are KGHSH and LQKENI. This CDR3 is built from 16 residues. Deletions cut 4 bases from V and 6 bases from J, with 19 bases between. CDR3 in amino acids: CASSHGTGRVSQPQHF. CDR3 DNA: TGTGCCAGCTCACACGGAACTGGCAGGGTGAGTCAGCCCCAGCATTTT.

The chain employs TRBV27 and TRBJ1-5; tentatively, D is TRBD1 (5 bases). The germline V and J ends were trimmed by 7 bases and 3 bases, with 16 bases remaining between them. Germline CDR1 is MNHEY and CDR2 is SMNVEV (reference sequence). This CDR3 spans 15 amino acids. In DNA form, the CDR3 reads TGTGCCAGCACCATAAGGGGAGGGGACAATCAGCCCCAGCATTTT. Its translation is CASTIRGGDNQPQHF.

The chain carries TRBV7-6 and TRBJ2-1; TRBD1 agrees at 9 bases. CDR1 is SGHVS and CDR2 is FNYEAQ in the germline V gene. The CDR3 is 16 residues long. V was clipped by 2 bases and J by 5 bases; unmatched bases: 7. CDR3 sequence: CASSLRTGAINNEQFF. CDR3 DNA: TGTGCCAGCAGCTTACGGACAGGGGCAATTAACAATGAGCAGTTCTTC.

This clone was observed a handful of times. The chain recombines TRBV6-2 or TRBV6-3 with TRBJ2-3, with 13 bases identical to TRBD2. The germline V gene has CDR1 MNHEY and CDR2 SVGEGT. Germline trimming cut 0 bases from V and 7 bases from J; bases unmatched to any gene: 4. This CDR3 has 16 residues. The CDR3 region has the DNA TGTGCCAGCAGTTACTCGACTAGCGGGGGGTCATATACGCAGTATTTT. Protein product: CASSYSTSGGSYTQYF.

This clone was picked up a small number of times. This chain joins TRBV19 and TRBJ2-1; 9 bases align to TRBD2. V gave up 4 bases and J gave up 7 bases; unmatched junction bases: 14. CDR1 LNHDA and CDR2 SQIVND come from the germline V gene (reference sequence). This CDR3 has 17 amino acids. The chain's CDR3 is CASSRGLSGGNWNEQFF. As DNA, the CDR3 is TGTGCCAGTAGTAGGGGACTGAGCGGGGGGAATTGGAATGAGCAGTTCTTC.

The CDR3 coding sequence is TGTGCCAGCAGCGTAGCTGGGACAGGGCCAAATGAGCAGTTCTTC. This sequence encodes CASSVAGTGPNEQFF. The rearrangement joins TRBV9 to TRBJ2-1; 9 bases agree with TRBD1. The J segment lost 7 bases and the V segment lost 0 bases, leaving 5 bases of the junction unmatched. Germline assignment: CDR1 SGDLS and CDR2 YYNGEE. The CDR3 extends over 15 amino acids.

This chain connects TRBV18 to TRBJ2-3, with D possibly TRBD2 on 6 matching bases. V was cut by 3 bases and J by 0 bases, with 7 bases left in between. The CDR3 is 14 residues long. Germline V gene data show CDR1 as KGHSH and CDR2 as LQKENI. The CDR3 nucleotides read TGTGCCAGCTCACCCGGGACTAGCACAGATACGCAGTATTTT. Translation gives CASSPGTSTDTQYF.